What follows is one T cell receptor (beta chain) and its context. V was cut by 2 bases and J by 1 base, with 12 bases left in between. Germline CDR1 and CDR2: GTSNPN and SVGIG (reference sequence). The CDR3 is 16 residues long. The sample originates from a study of CD8 T cells in Susac syndrome. RNA amounts of about 0.5 to 1 ug underwent reverse transcription with random hexamers. A multiplex approach, immunoSEQ multiplex PCR, amplified TCR beta CDR3 across 54 Vbeta and 13 Jbeta. Each CDR3 protein gets one entry after TCRdb re-called the immunoSEQ multiplex PCR reads with MiXCR. The sample includes about 250,000 distinct CDR3 sequences, approximately 92% of them seen just once. The multiple sclerosis control cohort comprised treatment-naive individuals presenting with stable or active relapsing-remitting disease.

The chain couples TRBV30 to TRBJ1-6; D is perhaps TRBD1 (6 bases). The material sequenced was CD4+ T cells from PBMCs. This TCR was sampled from a human donor with multiple sclerosis. The CDR3: CAWSQTGSSYNSPLHF. The DNA of the CDR3 is TGTGCCTGGAGTCAAACAGGGTCTTCCTATAATTCACCCCTCCACTTT.